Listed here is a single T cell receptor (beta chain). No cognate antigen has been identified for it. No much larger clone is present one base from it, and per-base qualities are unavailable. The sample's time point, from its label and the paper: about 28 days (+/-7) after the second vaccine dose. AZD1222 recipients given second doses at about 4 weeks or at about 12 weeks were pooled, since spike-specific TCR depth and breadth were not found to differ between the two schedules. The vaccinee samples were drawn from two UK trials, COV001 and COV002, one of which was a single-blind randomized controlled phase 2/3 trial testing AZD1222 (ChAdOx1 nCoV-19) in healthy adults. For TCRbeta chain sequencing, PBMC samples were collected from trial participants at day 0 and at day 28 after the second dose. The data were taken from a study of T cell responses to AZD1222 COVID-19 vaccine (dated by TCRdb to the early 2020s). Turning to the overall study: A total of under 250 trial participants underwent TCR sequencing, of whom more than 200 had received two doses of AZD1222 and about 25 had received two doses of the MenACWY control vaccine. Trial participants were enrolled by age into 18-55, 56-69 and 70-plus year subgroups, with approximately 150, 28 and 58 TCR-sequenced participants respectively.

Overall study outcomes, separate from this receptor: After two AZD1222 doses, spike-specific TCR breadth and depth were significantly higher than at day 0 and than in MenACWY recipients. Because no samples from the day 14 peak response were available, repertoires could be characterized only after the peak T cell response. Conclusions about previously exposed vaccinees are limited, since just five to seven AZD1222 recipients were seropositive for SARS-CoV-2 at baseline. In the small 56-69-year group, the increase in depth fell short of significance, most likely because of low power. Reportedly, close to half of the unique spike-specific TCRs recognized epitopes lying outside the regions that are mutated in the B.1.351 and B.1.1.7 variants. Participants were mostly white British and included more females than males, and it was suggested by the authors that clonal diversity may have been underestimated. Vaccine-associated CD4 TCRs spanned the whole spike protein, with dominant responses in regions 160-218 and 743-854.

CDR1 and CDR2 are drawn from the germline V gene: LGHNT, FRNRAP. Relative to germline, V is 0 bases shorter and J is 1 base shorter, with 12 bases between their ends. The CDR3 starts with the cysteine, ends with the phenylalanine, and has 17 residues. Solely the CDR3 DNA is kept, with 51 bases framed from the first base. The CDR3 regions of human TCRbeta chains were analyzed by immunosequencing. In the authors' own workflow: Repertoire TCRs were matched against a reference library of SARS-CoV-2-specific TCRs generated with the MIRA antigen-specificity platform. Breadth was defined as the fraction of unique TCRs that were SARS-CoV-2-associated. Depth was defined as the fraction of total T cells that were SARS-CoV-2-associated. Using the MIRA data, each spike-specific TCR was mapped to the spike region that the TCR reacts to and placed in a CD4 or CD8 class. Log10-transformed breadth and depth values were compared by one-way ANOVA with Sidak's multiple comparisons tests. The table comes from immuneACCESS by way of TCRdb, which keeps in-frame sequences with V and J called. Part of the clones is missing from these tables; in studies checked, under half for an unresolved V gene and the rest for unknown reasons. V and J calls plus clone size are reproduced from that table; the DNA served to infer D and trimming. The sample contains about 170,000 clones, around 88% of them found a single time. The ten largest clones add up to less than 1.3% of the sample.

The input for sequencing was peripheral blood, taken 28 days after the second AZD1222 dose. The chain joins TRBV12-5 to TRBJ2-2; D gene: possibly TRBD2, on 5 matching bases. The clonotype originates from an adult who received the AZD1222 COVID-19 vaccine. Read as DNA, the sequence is TGTGCTAGTGGTTTGGTACCCTGGACTCAGAACACCGGGGAGCTGTTTTTT. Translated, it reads CASGLVPWTQNTGELFF.